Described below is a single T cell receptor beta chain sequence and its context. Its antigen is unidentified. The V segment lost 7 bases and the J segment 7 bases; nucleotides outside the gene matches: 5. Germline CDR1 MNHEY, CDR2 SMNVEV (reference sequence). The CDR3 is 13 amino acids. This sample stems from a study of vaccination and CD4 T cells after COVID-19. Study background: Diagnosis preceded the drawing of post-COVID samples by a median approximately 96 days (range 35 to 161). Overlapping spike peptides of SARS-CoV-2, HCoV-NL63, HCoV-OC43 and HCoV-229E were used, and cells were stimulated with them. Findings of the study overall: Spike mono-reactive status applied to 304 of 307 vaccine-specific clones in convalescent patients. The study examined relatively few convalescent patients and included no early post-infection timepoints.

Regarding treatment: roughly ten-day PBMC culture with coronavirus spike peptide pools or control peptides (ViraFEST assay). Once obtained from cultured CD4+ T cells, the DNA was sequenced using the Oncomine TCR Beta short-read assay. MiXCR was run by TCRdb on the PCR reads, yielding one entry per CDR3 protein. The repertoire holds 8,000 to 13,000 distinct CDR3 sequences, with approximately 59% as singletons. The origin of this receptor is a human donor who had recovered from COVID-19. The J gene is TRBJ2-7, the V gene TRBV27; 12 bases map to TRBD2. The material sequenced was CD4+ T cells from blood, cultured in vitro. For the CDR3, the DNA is TGTGCCAGCAAGAGACTAGCGGGAGATGAGCAGTACTTC. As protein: CASKRLAGDEQYF.